One T cell receptor beta chain is described in this entry. The antigen is undetermined. This sample is drawn from a study of T cell responses to AZD1222 COVID-19 vaccine. Whole-study context: Second-dose timings of about 4 or about 12 weeks were pooled. General study points: The CD4 TCRs associated with vaccination extended across spike and predominated at 160-218 and 743-854. The repertoires were collected only after the peak T cell response. White British donors predominated, females outnumbered males, and clonal diversity was possibly underestimated.

Clones were read by immunoSEQ multiplex PCR, and TCRdb kept only the in-frame ones, dropping some. The table shows about 130,000 clones, with under 95% occurring only once. The CDR3 sequence is 17 residues long. Per germline, CDR1 SGHNT and CDR2 YENEEA. J gave up 2 bases and V 1 base, and 7 bases lay outside the gene matches. The chain combines TRBV11-3 with TRBJ2-3, with 9 bases fitting TRBD2. The material was peripheral blood, obtained on day 0 of AZD1222 vaccination. The clonotype comes from an adult in good health. The CDR3 spells CASSLGPLAGFTDTQYF. CDR3 nucleotides: TGTGCCAGCAGCTTAGGGCCCCTAGCGGGGTTCACAGATACGCAGTATTTT. Combining the CDR3 with reference TRBV11-3 and TRBJ2-3 gives the whole variable domain EAGVVQSPRYKIIEKKQPVAFWCNPISGHNTLYWYLQNLGQGPELLIRYENEEAVDDSQLPKDRFSAERLKGVDSTLKIQPAELGDSAVYLCASSLGPLAGFTDTQYFGPGTRLTVL.